This is a list of T cell receptor beta chains from one sample in a study of T cells in Graves' hyperthyroidism and ophthalmopathy. TCRdb redid the calling of the multiplex PCR reads with MiXCR, one entry per CDR3 protein. The table includes roughly 250,000 distinct CDR3 sequences, approximately 15% detected once. Material for sequencing was blood. Receptors were obtained from a woman in her forties with Graves' hyperthyroidism that later progressed to Graves' ophthalmopathy. The CDR3 runs from the conserved cysteine through the conserved F or W. Fields, in order: V gene, clone size, D gene, J gene, CDR3 DNA, CDR3 protein. A D gene is named only where the DNA matches it firmly. Clone size is not always given. Where it is, it says once, few, many or a class for expanded clones.

v_call: TRBV9
clone_size: NA
d_call: TRBD1
j_call: TRBJ2-5
cdr3_nt: TGTGCCAGCAGCGCCCCGGGACAGGGGTTTGGGAAAATCCAGTACTTC
cdr3_aa: CASSAPGQGFGKIQYF

v_call: TRBV10-3
clone_size: many
d_call: TRBD2
j_call: TRBJ2-3
cdr3_nt: TGTGCCATCGGGGGTCCTAGCGGGAGTCAGGGAGATACGCAGTATTTT
cdr3_aa: CAIGGPSGSQGDTQYF

v_call: TRBV20-1
clone_size: NA
d_call: NA
j_call: TRBJ1-2
cdr3_nt: TGCAGTGCTAGAGATTTCGGGGCCTCTAACTATGGCTACACCTTC
cdr3_aa: CSARDFGASNYGYTF

v_call: TRBV3-1
clone_size: many
d_call: NA
j_call: TRBJ2-1
cdr3_nt: TGTGCCAGCAGCCGGAACAGGGGGAGGGTTAGGAATGAGCAGTTCTTC
cdr3_aa: CASSRNRGRVRNEQFF

v_call: TRBV28
clone_size: many
d_call: NA
j_call: TRBJ2-1
cdr3_nt: TGTGCCAGCAGCAGTTTTAATGGGGACTCGCCGTTCTTC
cdr3_aa: CASSSFNGDSPFF

v_call: TRBV12-3/TRBV12-4
clone_size: many
d_call: NA
j_call: TRBJ2-2
cdr3_nt: TGTGCCAGCAGTCCGCGGGGATCGGGAAAGAACACCGGGGAGCTGTTTTTT
cdr3_aa: CASSPRGSGKNTGELFF

v_call: TRBV7-3
clone_size: many
d_call: NA
j_call: TRBJ2-1
cdr3_nt: TGTGCCAGCAGCACGGGGGACCTTTTTGGAGGGAATGAGCAGTTCTTC
cdr3_aa: CASSTGDLFGGNEQFF

v_call: TRBV10-3
clone_size: many
d_call: TRBD1
j_call: TRBJ1-5
cdr3_nt: TGTGCCATCAGCCCGGGACAGGCCTTCAATCAGCCCCAGCATTTT
cdr3_aa: CAISPGQAFNQPQHF

v_call: TRBV19
clone_size: many
d_call: TRBD1
j_call: TRBJ2-7
cdr3_nt: TGTGCCAGTAGTCCCCGGACAGGGGCCTACTACGAGCAGTACTTC
cdr3_aa: CASSPRTGAYYEQYF

v_call: TRBV15
clone_size: many
d_call: NA
j_call: TRBJ1-3
cdr3_nt: TGTGCCACCAGCAGAGGTTTTATACGGGGGTCCTACACCTCTGGAAACACCATATATTTT
cdr3_aa: CATSRGFIRGSYTSGNTIYF